Shown below are 6 T cell receptor beta chains from a single sample sequenced in a study of blood T cell repertoires in COVID-19. Method: immunoSEQ multiplex PCR; TCRdb's copy keeps in-frame clones and lacks some. The sample shows approximately 50,000 clones, more than 80% of them seen only once. Specimen: peripheral blood. The receptors derive from a human donor in a cohort sampled during active COVID-19.

This rearrangement joins TRBV5-1 to TRBJ1-5; the D is unclear. Germline V gives CDR1 SGHRS, CDR2 YFSETQ. The CDR3 is 15 amino acids. The germline V and J ends were trimmed by 0 bases and 0 bases, with 7 bases remaining between them. CDR3 DNA sequence: TGCGCCAGCAGCTTGGGGACTTATAGCAATCAGCCCCAGCATTTT. Translating it yields CASSLGTYSNQPQHF.

This chain links TRBV5-8 with TRBJ1-1, with 7 bases aligning to TRBD1. This CDR3 spans 12 amino acids. CDR1 is SGHTS, CDR2 YDEGEE, per germline. Trimming took 0 bases from V and 11 from J; bases not matched to a gene: 4. The CDR3 protein is CASSLDRGGAFF. In nucleotides, the CDR3 is TGTGCCAGCAGCTTGGACAGGGGTGGTGCTTTCTTT. Full variable domain (missing parts from reference TRBV5-8 and TRBJ1-1): EAGVTQSPTHLIKTRGQQATLRCSPISGHTSVYWYQQALGLGLQFLLWYDEGEERNRGNFPPRFSGRQFPNYSSELNVNALELEDSALYLCASSLDRGGAFFGQGTRLTVV.

J is TRBJ1-1 and V is TRBV19, with 8 bases lining up with TRBD1. CDR1 is LNHDA, CDR2 SQIVND, per germline (reference sequence). This CDR3 has 15 amino acids. V lost 5 bases to trimming and J lost 1 base; unmatched junction nucleotides: 6. This CDR3 reads CASSGQGASNTEAFF. DNA of the CDR3: TGTGCCAGTAGTGGCCAGGGGGCATCGAACACTGAAGCTTTCTTT.

The chain is built from TRBV15 and TRBJ2-3; D possibly corresponds to TRBD1 (6 bases). The germline V gene has CDR1 LNHNV and CDR2 YYDKDF (reference sequence). Trimming removed 0 bases at V and 4 bases at J, with 11 bases between. CDR3 length: 15 residues. The CDR3 here is CATSRDPRGADTQYF. The CDR3 DNA follows: TGTGCCACCAGCAGAGATCCCAGGGGTGCAGATACGCAGTATTTT.

The chain recombines TRBV19 with TRBJ1-1, with D unclear. In germline, CDR1 is LNHDA, CDR2 SQIVND (reference sequence). There are 11 residues in the CDR3. Deletions cut 1 base from V and 7 bases from J, with 4 bases between. The CDR3 is CASSIAVEAFF. Written as DNA, the CDR3 is TGTGCCAGTAGTATAGCCGTTGAAGCTTTCTTT.

This rearrangement joins TRBV7-2 to TRBJ2-1; 8 bases fit TRBD2. This CDR3 is built from 16 residues. CDR1 and CDR2 (germline): SGHTA, FQGNSA. V shed 1 base and J 5 bases; nucleotides not matched to a gene: 7. The CDR3 nucleotides read TGTGCCAGCAGCTTAGAGGGACTAGTGTACCACAATGAGCAGTTCTTC. Protein product: CASSLEGLVYHNEQFF.